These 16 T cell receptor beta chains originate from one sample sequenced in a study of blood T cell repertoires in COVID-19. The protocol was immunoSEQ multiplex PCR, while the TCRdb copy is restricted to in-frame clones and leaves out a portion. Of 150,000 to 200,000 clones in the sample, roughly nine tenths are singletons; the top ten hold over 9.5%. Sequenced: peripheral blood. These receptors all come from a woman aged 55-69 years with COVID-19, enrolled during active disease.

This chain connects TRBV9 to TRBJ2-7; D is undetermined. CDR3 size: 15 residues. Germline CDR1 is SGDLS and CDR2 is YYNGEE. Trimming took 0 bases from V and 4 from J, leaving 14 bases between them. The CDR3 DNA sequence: TGTGCCAGCAGCGTAGCGGCGGAGAGCTCATACGAGCAGTACTTC. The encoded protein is CASSVAAESSYEQYF.

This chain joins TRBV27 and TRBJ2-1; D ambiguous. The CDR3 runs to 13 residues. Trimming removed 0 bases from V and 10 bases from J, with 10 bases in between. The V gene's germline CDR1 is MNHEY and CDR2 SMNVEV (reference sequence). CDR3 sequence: CASSLSPQVEQFF. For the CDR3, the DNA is TGTGCCAGCAGTTTATCGCCGCAGGTCGAGCAGTTCTTC.

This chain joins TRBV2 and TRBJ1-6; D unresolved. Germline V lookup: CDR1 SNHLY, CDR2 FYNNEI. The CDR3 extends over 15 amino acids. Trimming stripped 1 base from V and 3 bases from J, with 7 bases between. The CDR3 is CASSEGPGYNSPLHF. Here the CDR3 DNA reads TGTGCCAGCAGTGAAGGGCCAGGCTATAATTCACCCCTCCACTTT.

In DNA form, the CDR3 reads TGTGCCAGCAGCTGGGACAGGGAGGTGGAAAAACTGTTTTTT. This translates into CASSWDREVEKLFF. The V call is TRBV7-9, the J call TRBJ1-4; 9 nucleotides agree with TRBD1. The CDR3 length is 14 residues. After removal of 4 bases from V and 8 bases from J, the junction contained 5 bases not matched to a gene. Germline values: CDR1 SEHNR, CDR2 FQNEAQ (reference sequence).

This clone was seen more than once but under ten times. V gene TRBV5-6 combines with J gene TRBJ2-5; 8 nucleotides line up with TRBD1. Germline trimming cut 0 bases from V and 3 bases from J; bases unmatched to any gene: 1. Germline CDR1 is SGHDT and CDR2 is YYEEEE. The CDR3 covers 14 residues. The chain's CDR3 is CASSLVTGEETQYF. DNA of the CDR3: TGTGCCAGCAGCTTGGTGACAGGGGAAGAGACCCAGTACTTC.

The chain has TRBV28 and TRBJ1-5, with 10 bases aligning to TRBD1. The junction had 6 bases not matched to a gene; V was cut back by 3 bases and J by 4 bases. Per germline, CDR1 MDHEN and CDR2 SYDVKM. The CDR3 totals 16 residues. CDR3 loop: CASSFGTGAQNQPQHF. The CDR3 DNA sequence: TGTGCCAGCAGTTTTGGGACAGGGGCCCAAAATCAGCCCCAGCATTTT.

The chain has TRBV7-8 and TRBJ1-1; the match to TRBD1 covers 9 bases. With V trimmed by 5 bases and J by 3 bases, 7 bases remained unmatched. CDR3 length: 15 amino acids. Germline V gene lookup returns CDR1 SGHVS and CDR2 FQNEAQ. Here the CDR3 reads CASSGGTGWDTEAFF. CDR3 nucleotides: TGTGCCAGCAGCGGGGGGACAGGGTGGGACACTGAAGCTTTCTTT. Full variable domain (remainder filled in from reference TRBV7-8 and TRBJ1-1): GAGVSQSPRYKVAKRGQDVALRCDPISGHVSLFWYQQALGQGPEFLTYFQNEAQLDKSGLPSDRFFAERPEGSVSTLKIQRTQQEDSAVYLCASSGGTGWDTEAFFGQGTRLTVV.

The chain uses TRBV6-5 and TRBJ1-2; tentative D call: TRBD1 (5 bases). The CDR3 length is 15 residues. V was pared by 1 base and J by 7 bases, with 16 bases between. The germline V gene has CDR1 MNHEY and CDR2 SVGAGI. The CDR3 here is CASSYWGTDGGGYTF. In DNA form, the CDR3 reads TGTGCCAGCAGTTACTGGGGGACTGACGGCGGTGGCTACACCTTC.

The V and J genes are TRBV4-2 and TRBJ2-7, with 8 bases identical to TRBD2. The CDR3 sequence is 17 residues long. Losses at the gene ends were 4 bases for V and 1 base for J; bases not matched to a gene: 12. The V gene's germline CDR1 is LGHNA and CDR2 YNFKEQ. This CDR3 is CASSPTIVAGGSYEQYF. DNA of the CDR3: TGTGCCAGCAGCCCAACTATTGTGGCGGGAGGATCCTACGAGCAGTACTTC.

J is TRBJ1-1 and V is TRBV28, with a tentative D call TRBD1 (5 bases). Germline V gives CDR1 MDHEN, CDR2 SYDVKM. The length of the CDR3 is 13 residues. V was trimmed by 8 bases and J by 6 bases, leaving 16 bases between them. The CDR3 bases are TGTGCCAGCGTCCGGGACTTTCTGGCTGAAGCTTTCTTT. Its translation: CASVRDFLAEAFF.

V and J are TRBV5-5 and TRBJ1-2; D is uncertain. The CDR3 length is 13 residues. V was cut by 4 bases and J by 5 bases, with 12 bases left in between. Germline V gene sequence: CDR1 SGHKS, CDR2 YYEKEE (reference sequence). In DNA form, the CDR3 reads TGTGCCAGCAGCCCCTACGAGGCATATGGCTACACCTTC. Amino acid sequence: CASSPYEAYGYTF.

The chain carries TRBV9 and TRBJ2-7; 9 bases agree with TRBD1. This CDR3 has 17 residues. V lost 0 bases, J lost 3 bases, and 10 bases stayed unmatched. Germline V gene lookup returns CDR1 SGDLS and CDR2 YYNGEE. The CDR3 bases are TGTGCCAGCAGCGTAGGAGGGGGGGACAGGGTCGGCTACGAGCAGTACTTC. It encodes CASSVGGGDRVGYEQYF.

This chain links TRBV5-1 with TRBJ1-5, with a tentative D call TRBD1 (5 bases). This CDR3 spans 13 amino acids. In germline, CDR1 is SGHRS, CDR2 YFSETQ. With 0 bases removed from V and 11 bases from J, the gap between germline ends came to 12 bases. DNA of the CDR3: TGCGCCAGCAGCTTGGCCGGGGGTGGGGCCCAGCATTTT. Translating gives CASSLAGGGAQHF.

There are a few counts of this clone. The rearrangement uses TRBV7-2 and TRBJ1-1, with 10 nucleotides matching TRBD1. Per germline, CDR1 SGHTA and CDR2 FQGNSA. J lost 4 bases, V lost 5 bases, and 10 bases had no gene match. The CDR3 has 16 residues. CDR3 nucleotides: TGTGCCAGCAGCCGTTGGGACAGGGGAGAGGGCACTGAAGCTTTCTTT. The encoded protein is CASSRWDRGEGTEAFF.

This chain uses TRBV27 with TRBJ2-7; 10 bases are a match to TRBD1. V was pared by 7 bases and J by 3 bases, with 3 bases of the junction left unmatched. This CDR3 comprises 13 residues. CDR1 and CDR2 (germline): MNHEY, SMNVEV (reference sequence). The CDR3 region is CASIRTGGYEQYF. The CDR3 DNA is TGTGCCAGCATTCGGACAGGGGGCTACGAGCAGTACTTC.

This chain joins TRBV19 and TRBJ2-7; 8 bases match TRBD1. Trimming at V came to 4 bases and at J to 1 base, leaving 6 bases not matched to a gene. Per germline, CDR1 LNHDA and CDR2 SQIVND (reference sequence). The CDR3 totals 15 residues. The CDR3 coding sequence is TGTGCCAGTAGTAAACAGGGGGTCGGTTCCTACGAGCAGTACTTC. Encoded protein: CASSKQGVGSYEQYF.